The rows below give T cell receptor beta chains drawn from one sample of a study of shared clonotypes between healthy human individuals. Here immunoSEQ multiplex PCR was the method, and the copy in TCRdb shows in-frame clones only, minus some. This table has around 2,000,000 clones, about 95% appearing once. Sequencing was done on a sample of naive CD8+ T cells sorted from blood. Source of these receptors: a man younger than 35 in good health. The CDR3 runs from the conserved cysteine through the conserved F or W. Each record gives: D gene, J gene, V gene, CDR3 protein, CDR3 DNA. D genes are given only for firm matches.

- TRBJ2-4 TRBV5-6 CASSQQGQNIQYF TGTGCCAGCAGCCAACAGGGCCAAAACATTCAGTACTTC
- TRBJ2-7 TRBV4-1 CASSLRPGYEQYF TGCGCCAGCAGCTTGCGGCCCGGCTACGAGCAGTACTTC
TRBD2 TRBJ2-7 TRBV6-5 CASRVGLAASYEQYF TGTGCCAGCAGAGTCGGACTAGCGGCCTCCTACGAGCAGTACTTC
- TRBJ2-7 TRBV19 CASSMGQAYEQYF TGTGCCAGTAGTATGGGACAAGCCTACGAGCAGTACTTC
- TRBJ2-1 TRBV4-1 CASSQGLGLHNEQFF TGCGCCAGCAGCCAAGGGCTAGGCCTCCACAATGAGCAGTTCTTC
- TRBJ2-3 TRBV29-1 CSVEGQTGRILDTQYF TGCAGCGTTGAAGGCCAGACAGGGAGGATTCTGGATACGCAGTATTTT
TRBD1 TRBJ2-1 TRBV9 CASSGTGYNEQFF TGTGCCAGCAGCGGGACAGGGTACAATGAGCAGTTCTTC
- TRBJ2-7 TRBV10-3 CAISPTGRISYEQYF TGTGCCATCAGCCCCACCGGACGGATCTCCTACGAGCAGTACTTC
- TRBJ2-7 TRBV7-9 CASSWTGTSSYEQYF TGTGCCAGCAGCTGGACGGGGACAAGCTCCTACGAGCAGTACTTC
- TRBJ2-2 TRBV7-9 CASIPRVAANTGELFF TGTGCCAGCATCCCCAGGGTAGCGGCAAACACCGGGGAGCTGTTTTTT
- TRBJ2-1 TRBV7-2 CASSSTPAPLF TGTGCCAGCAGCTCGACCCCCGCCCCCCTCTTC
- TRBJ2-3 TRBV7-9 CASSPPSGSTDTQYF TGTGCCAGCAGCCCGCCCAGCGGTAGCACAGATACGCAGTATTTT
- TRBJ2-1 TRBV13 CASGDGGYNEQFF TGTGCCAGCGGCGATGGAGGGTACAATGAGCAGTTCTTC
- TRBJ2-7 TRBV27 CASSLGAGSEQYF TGTGCCAGCAGTTTAGGGGCAGGGTCCGAGCAGTACTTC
TRBD1 TRBJ1-3 TRBV9 CASSNPTGRSGNTIYF TGTGCCAGCAGCAACCCGACAGGGCGCTCTGGAAACACCATATATTTT
- TRBJ2-7 TRBV19 CASSNTYEQYF TGTGCCAGTAGTAACACCTACGAGCAGTACTTC
- TRBJ1-1 TRBV7-9 CASSLPSGEGTEAFF TGTGCCAGCAGCTTACCTTCAGGGGAAGGGACTGAAGCTTTCTTT
TRBD2 TRBJ2-7 TRBV6-4 CARKLAEVSYEQYF TGTGCCAGGAAACTAGCGGAGGTTTCCTACGAGCAGTACTTC